Below are 23 T cell receptor beta chains sequenced from a single sample in a study of blood T cell repertoires in COVID-19 (dated by TCRdb to the early 2020s). The library was obtained by the immunoSEQ multiplex PCR assay. TCRdb re-hosts the immuneACCESS table, in-frame sequences only. Its copies lack some clones; in the studies checked, an unresolved V gene accounts for under half of them, and the cause for the rest is not known. A total of some 200,000 clones appear in this sample, approximately 78% of them only once. The ten biggest clones cover around 9% of the sample. The sequenced sample consisted of PBMCs or T cells enriched from blood (not recorded which). The source of these receptors is a middle-aged man who had recovered from COVID-19.

The chain has TRBV3-1 (or the pseudogene TRBV3-2) and TRBJ2-1, with 8 nucleotides matching TRBD1. The CDR3 extends over 17 amino acids. CDR1 is LGHDT, CDR2 YNNKEL, per germline (reference sequence). After removal of 5 bases from V and 5 bases from J, the junction contained 14 bases not matched to a gene. The CDR3 DNA is TGTGCCAGCAGCGACAGGGGTTTGGTCTCCACGGACAATGAGCAGTTCTTC. Translating it yields CASSDRGLVSTDNEQFF.

This clone was detected once. The CDR3 region has the DNA TGTGCCAGCAGTGATCAAGGGGGCAATAATTCACCCCTCCACTTT. Residues: CASSDQGGNNSPLHF. This chain connects TRBV6-4 to TRBJ1-6, with TRBD1 matching over 7 bases. Unmatched junction bases numbered 4, after V lost 3 bases and J lost 5 bases. This CDR3 is 15 amino acids long. CDR1 and CDR2 (germline): MRHNA, SNTAGT.

The chain combines TRBV6-5 with TRBJ1-5; unclear D gene. The CDR3 has 15 amino acids. The V and J ends lost 6 bases and 0 bases respectively, with 12 bases between them. Germline values: CDR1 MNHEY, CDR2 SVGAGI. The CDR3 DNA is TGTGCCAGCAGGATAGACATCTATAGCAATCAGCCCCAGCATTTT. Protein product: CASRIDIYSNQPQHF.

This rearrangement joins TRBV4-1 to TRBJ1-2; the match to TRBD1 covers 8 bases. CDR3 length equals 16 residues. Per germline, CDR1 MGHRA and CDR2 YSYEKL. V was pared by 1 base and J by 3 bases, with 7 bases of the junction left unmatched. DNA for the CDR3: TGCGCCAGCAGCCAAGCTAGGACAGGGTCTCACTATGGCTACACCTTC. It yields the protein CASSQARTGSHYGYTF.

The rearrangement uses TRBV4-2 and TRBJ1-1; D not resolved. Germline V CDR1 and CDR2: LGHNA, YNFKEQ. Trimming removed 0 bases from V and 7 bases from J, with 6 bases in between. This CDR3 region has 12 residues. CDR3 sequence: CASSQDTGEAFF. The DNA for the CDR3 is TGTGCCAGCAGCCAAGATACGGGTGAAGCTTTCTTT.

This sequence joins TRBV2 and TRBJ1-3; D perhaps matches TRBD1 (5 bases). V lost 3 bases and J 0 bases, leaving 12 bases between the germline ends. CDR3 length: 16 residues. CDR1 and CDR2 from the germline V gene are SNHLY and FYNNEI. CDR3 nucleotides: TGTGCCAGCAGTGATGTCGGGGGGACCTCTGGAAACACCATATATTTT. This codes for CASSDVGGTSGNTIYF.

This clone turned up a few times. The chain uses TRBV11-2 and TRBJ2-1; TRBD2 matches 8 bases. The J segment lost 2 bases and the V segment lost 1 base, leaving 1 base of the junction unmatched. Germline V lookup: CDR1 SGHAT, CDR2 FQNNGV. The CDR3 spans 15 residues. CDR3 in DNA: TGTGCCAGCAGCTTAGCGGGACTAGCCTACAATGAGCAGTTCTTC. Its translation: CASSLAGLAYNEQFF.

This clone was seen once. This chain joins TRBV9 and TRBJ2-5; maybe TRBD2 (7 bases). V was clipped by 4 bases and J by 2 bases, with 18 bases between them. The germline gives CDR1 SGDLS, CDR2 YYNGEE. This CDR3 contains 16 residues. CDR3 protein: CASSPGRGTLQETQYF. As DNA, the CDR3 is TGTGCCAGCAGCCCAGGGCGGGGGACATTACAAGAGACCCAGTACTTC.

This chain links TRBV5-8 with TRBJ1-2; D is unresolved. The germline CDR1 and CDR2 sequences are SGHTS and YDEGEE. The CDR3 contains 12 residues. The germline V and J ends were trimmed by 0 bases and 8 bases, with 8 bases remaining between them. CDR3 nucleotide sequence: TGTGCCAGCAGCTTGGCTAAAGAAGGCTACACCTTC. This gives the protein CASSLAKEGYTF.

This clone was counted a few times. This chain links TRBV25-1 with TRBJ2-1, with 7 positions matching TRBD2. The V gene's germline CDR1 is MGHDK and CDR2 SYGVNS. This CDR3 comprises 16 residues. With V trimmed by 4 bases and J by 9 bases, 15 bases remained unmatched. The CDR3 region is CASSVYSSGWAGEQFF. The CDR3 region has the DNA TGTGCCAGCAGTGTCTACTCTAGCGGCTGGGCTGGTGAGCAGTTCTTC.

The gene calls are TRBV21-1 and TRBJ2-7; TRBD1, the table's D call, lacks a check against the DNA. TRBV21-1 is a pseudogene segment. The CDR3 extends over 17 amino acids. CDR3 sequence: CASSKARWGRTPYEQYF. DNA of the CDR3: TGTGCCAGCAGCAAAGCCCGGTGGGGCAGGACACCCTACGAGCAGTACTTC.

The V call is TRBV20-1, the J call TRBJ1-1, with D possibly TRBD1 on 6 matching bases. The CDR3 consists of 11 residues. V lost 7 bases and J 1 base, leaving 7 bases between the germline ends. Germline values: CDR1 DFQATT, CDR2 SNEGSKA (reference sequence). This chain's CDR3 is CSGTENTEAFF. For the CDR3, the DNA is TGCAGTGGGACAGAGAACACTGAAGCTTTCTTT.

This clone was seen repeatedly, ten times or more. V is TRBV30 and J is TRBJ1-4; D perhaps matches TRBD1 (5 bases). Germline V gives CDR1 GTSNPN, CDR2 SVGIG (reference sequence). This CDR3 is 15 amino acids long. Deletions cut 3 bases from V and 8 bases from J, with 19 bases between. CDR3 amino acids: CAWSSKGALGEKLFF. CDR3 nucleotides: TGTGCCTGGAGCTCCAAAGGGGCCTTAGGGGAAAAACTGTTTTTT.

The genes are TRBV5-1 and TRBJ2-3; tentative D call: TRBD2 (6 bases). The CDR3 covers 14 residues. The V and J ends lost 4 bases and 5 bases respectively, with 14 bases between them. Looked up from germline, CDR1 is SGHRS and CDR2 is YFSETQ. The CDR3 is CASSVGPGVDTQYF. DNA of the CDR3: TGCGCCAGCAGCGTAGGACCGGGGGTAGATACGCAGTATTTT.

This sequence joins TRBV18 and TRBJ1-1, with D unresolved. Germline loops: CDR1 KGHSH, CDR2 LQKENI. Trimming removed 1 base from V and 1 base from J, with 10 bases in between. The length of the CDR3 is 15 residues. The CDR3 DNA follows: TGTGCCAGCTCACCACTTGAGGGATCGAACACTGAAGCTTTCTTT. This gives the protein CASSPLEGSNTEAFF.

The chain couples TRBV5-1 to TRBJ1-5; D gene unclear. Between the trimmed V and J ends, which lost 4 bases and 2 bases, there was a span of 13 bases. Germline loops: CDR1 SGHRS, CDR2 YFSETQ. The CDR3 sequence is 15 residues long. For the CDR3, the DNA is TGCGCCAGCAGCCCCGAGGGCCCCGGCAATCAGCCCCAGCATTTT. Amino acid sequence: CASSPEGPGNQPQHF.

This chain joins TRBV5-5 and TRBJ1-4; TRBD1 agrees at 7 bases. Losses at the gene ends were 3 bases for V and 4 bases for J; bases not matched to a gene: 6. This CDR3 has 15 residues. Germline-derived CDR1 and CDR2 are SGHKS and YYEKEE (reference sequence). The CDR3 DNA is TGTGCCAGCAGCTCCCCTAGGGGGCTTAATGAAAAACTGTTTTTT. The encoded protein is CASSSPRGLNEKLFF.

The chain links TRBV10-3 to TRBJ2-5; 8 bases line up with TRBD1. V shed 7 bases, J shed 4 bases, and the junction held 8 bases outside the gene matches. Germline assignment: CDR1 ENHRY and CDR2 SYGVKD. The CDR3 runs to 14 residues. The CDR3: CAIKSQGAVETQYF. The CDR3, as DNA: TGTGCCATCAAGAGCCAGGGGGCCGTAGAGACCCAGTACTTC.

J is TRBJ1-1 and V is TRBV30; D not resolved. V gave up 3 bases and J gave up 6 bases, with 14 bases separating them. The germline gives CDR1 GTSNPN, CDR2 SVGIG (reference sequence). The CDR3 is 13 amino acids. The CDR3 nucleotides are TGTGCCTGGAGCCTGACCCTGAGGGCTGAAGCTTTCTTT. It translates to CAWSLTLRAEAFF.

The chain carries TRBV5-6 and TRBJ2-3, with D possibly TRBD1 on 5 matching bases. V gave up 6 bases and J gave up 3 bases, with 14 bases separating them. Germline-derived CDR1 and CDR2 are SGHDT and YYEEEE. The CDR3 covers 14 residues. The CDR3 bases are TGTGCCAGCAAAAAGAGACAGCCGACAGATACGCAGTATTTT. Translating it yields CASKKRQPTDTQYF.

The gene calls are TRBV6-6 and TRBJ2-3, with 7 bases aligning to TRBD1. This CDR3 has 15 residues. Germline CDR1 and CDR2: MNHNY and SVGAGI (reference sequence). V lost 2 bases to trimming and J lost 4 bases; unmatched junction nucleotides: 6. Here the CDR3 DNA reads TGTGCCAGCAGTTACGACAGGGACCGGGCAGATACGCAGTATTTT. Amino acid sequence: CASSYDRDRADTQYF.

The CDR3 here is CASSKDPPTSGRAGELFF. In nucleotides, the CDR3 is TGCGCCAGCAGCAAAGATCCCCCGACTAGCGGGAGAGCCGGGGAGCTGTTTTTT. The rearrangement links TRBV5-1 to TRBJ2-2; 12 nucleotides match TRBD2. The CDR3 covers 18 residues. V trimming: 4 bases; J trimming: 6 bases; junction bases outside the gene matches: 13. The germline CDR1 and CDR2 sequences are SGHRS and YFSETQ. Drawing the rest from reference TRBV5-1 and TRBJ2-2, the complete variable domain is KAGVTQTPRYLIKTRGQQVTLSCSPISGHRSVSWYQQTPGQGLQFLFEYFSETQRNKGNFPGRFSGRQFSNSRSEMNVSTLELGDSALYLCASSKDPPTSGRAGELFFGEGSRLTVL.

The genes are TRBV5-4 and TRBJ1-1, with 8 bases aligning to TRBD1. Germline CDR1 SGHNT, CDR2 YYREEE (reference sequence). V lost 7 bases and J lost 1; bases outside the gene matches: 6. This CDR3 has 14 residues. The CDR3 coding sequence is TGTGCCAGCGGGGAAGGACAGGGGAACACTGAAGCTTTCTTT. Protein product: CASGEGQGNTEAFF. The whole variable domain, filled in from reference TRBV5-4 and TRBJ1-1, reads ETGVTQSPTHLIKTRGQQVTLRCSSQSGHNTVSWYQQALGQGPQFIFQYYREEENGRGNFPPRFSGLQFPNYSSELNVNALELDDSALYLCASGEGQGNTEAFFGQGTRLTVV.